This T cell receptor (beta chain) was identified during a study of blood T cell repertoires in COVID-19. Study overall: COVID-19 samples, acute and convalescent, were from the United States, Italy and Spain. PBMCs, B-cell-depleted T cells, or T cells provided the cDNA or gDNA that made up the material.

V lost 4 bases and J lost 6, with 15 bases in between. Germline CDR1 SGHNT, CDR2 YYREEE (reference sequence). CDR3 length: 14 residues. How the authors handled the data: By means of reference gene primer amplification, nucleated cell counts were estimated. The data were produced by immunoSEQ multiplex PCR, yet TCRdb's version contains in-frame clones alone and is incomplete. V and J calls plus clone size are reproduced from that table; the DNA served to infer D and trimming. This table holds 90,000 or so clones, around 72% found once. The chain couples TRBV5-4 to TRBJ2-3, with D tentatively TRBD2 (6 bases). The TCR was taken from a woman in her sixties or seventies in a cohort sampled during active or convalescent COVID-19. The sequenced sample consisted of peripheral blood. The CDR3 spells CASSPGWSGDTQYF. In DNA form, the CDR3 reads TGTGCCAGCAGCCCCGGGTGGAGCGGGGATACGCAGTATTTT.